Reported below is one T cell receptor (beta chain). These data are taken from a study of shared clonotypes between healthy human individuals. This CDR3 region has 15 residues. V was clipped by 1 base and J by 3 bases, with 10 bases between them. Germline V lookup: CDR1 SGHRS, CDR2 YFSETQ. Assay: immunoSEQ multiplex PCR; the TCRdb copy retains only in-frame clones and omits some. The sample consists of 450,000 to 500,000 clones, around four fifths of them appearing once. This sequence joins TRBV5-1 and TRBJ2-2; D could derive from TRBD1 or TRBD2 (6 bases each). This TCR derives from a woman aged 35 to 49 in good health. Some clones in this sample may be carry-over from other donors' samples. The sequenced material came from PBMCs. As DNA, the CDR3 is TGCGCCAGCAGCTTGTATAGGGGGGACACCGGGGAGCTGTTTTTT. Translation gives CASSLYRGDTGELFF.